What follows are 25 T cell receptor beta chains derived from one specimen sequenced in a study of blood T cells in healthy people across ages. Primed by a sample-barcoded 5' primer and a J-beta primer mix, a second PCR proceeded for 7 to 11 cycles. TCRdb reprocessed the 5' RACE reads via MiXCR and lists one record per CDR3 protein. The sample lists about 1,000,000 distinct CDR3 sequences, less than 50% occurring once. The specimen was blood. The receptors were sampled from a woman aged 55-70 years in good health.

V gene TRBV21-1 combines with J gene TRBJ1-1; the table's D call, TRBD1, has no DNA check behind it. TRBV21-1 is assigned pseudogene status. The CDR3 length is 15 residues. CDR3 coding DNA: TGTGCCAGCAGCAATAAAGGGGGTCTGAACACTGAAGCTTTCTTT. Translating gives CASSNKGGLNTEAFF.

Note on this clonotype: At one boundary the junction diverges from the germline segment, which might be a read error. The chain links TRBV20-1 to TRBJ2-5, with 11 bases identical to TRBD2. This CDR3 is built from 15 residues. The germline CDR1 and CDR2 sequences are DFQATT and SNEGSKA (reference sequence). The CDR3 region is CSASRLAGNEEIQYF. The DNA for the CDR3 is TGCAGTGCTAGCCGACTAGCGGGGAACGAAGAGATCCAGTACTTC.

V usage is TRBV7-9 and J usage is TRBJ1-5, with TRBD1 matching 10 bases. The CDR3 has 15 residues. With V trimmed by 1 base and J by 6 bases, 3 bases remained unmatched. Per the germline V gene, CDR1 is SEHNR and CDR2 is FQNEAQ (reference sequence). CDR3 amino acids: CASSLEGDRGQPQHF. The CDR3 bases are TGTGCCAGCAGCTTAGAAGGGGACAGGGGTCAGCCCCAGCATTTT.

This clonotype turned up a few times. This sequence joins TRBV7-2 and TRBJ2-1, with TRBD1 identical over 8 bases. Germline values: CDR1 SGHTA, CDR2 FQGNSA. J gave up 8 bases and V 8 bases, and 14 bases lay outside the gene matches. This CDR3 is built from 15 residues. The CDR3: CASLLGGQGFDEQFF. CDR3 in DNA: TGTGCCAGCCTGCTGGGAGGACAGGGTTTTGATGAGCAGTTCTTC. Looking up the rest from reference TRBV7-2 and TRBJ2-1 gives the full variable domain: GAGVSQSPSNKVTEKGKDVELRCDPISGHTALYWYRQSLGQGLEFLIYFQGNSAPDKSGLPSDRFSAERTGGSVSTLTIQRTQQEDSAVYLCASLLGGQGFDEQFFGPGTRLTVL.

This sequence joins TRBV9 and TRBJ2-1; D may match TRBD1 or TRBD2 (5 bases each). CDR3 length equals 16 residues. V gave up 4 bases and J gave up 3 bases, with 17 bases separating them. Germline values: CDR1 SGDLS, CDR2 YYNGEE. The CDR3 loop reads CASSPGASVGYNEQFF. The CDR3 DNA reads as TGTGCCAGCAGCCCCGGGGCAAGCGTCGGCTACAATGAGCAGTTCTTC.

This clonotype was picked up a small number of times. The CDR3 DNA follows: TGTGCCAGCAGTCCCGGACCCCTTCTCGGGCAGTACTTC. Translating gives CASSPGPLLGQYF. This chain joins TRBV2 and TRBJ2-7; D remains unclear. Germline V CDR1 and CDR2: SNHLY, FYNNEI. This CDR3 contains 13 residues. V was trimmed by 5 bases and J by 9 bases, leaving 17 bases between them.

This sequence joins TRBV7-9 and TRBJ2-1; no clear D gene. The CDR3 is 15 residues long. In germline, CDR1 is SEHNR, CDR2 FQNEAQ (reference sequence). Trimming shortened V by 5 bases and J by 7 bases, and 18 bases separated the two germline ends. CDR3 nucleotide sequence: TGTGCCAGCAGCCCTAGAGGCGCCAAGCTAAATGAGCAGTTCTTC. This codes for CASSPRGAKLNEQFF.

With regard to this clonotype: A much larger clone differs from this one at a single base, so this may be a read error. The chain has TRBV10-3 and TRBJ2-7, with TRBD2 matching over 8 bases. Trimming removed 2 bases from V and 7 bases from J; junction bases left unmatched: 13. There are 16 residues in the CDR3. CDR1 is ENHRY, CDR2 SYGVKD, per germline. Written as DNA, the CDR3 is TGTGCCATCAGTGAGGATGCGGGAGGTCGGGGCGATGAGCAGTACTTC. This encodes CAISEDAGGRGDEQYF.

This sequence joins TRBV29-1 and TRBJ1-2, with no clear D. This CDR3 region has 13 residues. Per the germline V gene, CDR1 is SQVTM and CDR2 is ANQGSEA. Trimming stripped 1 base from V and 0 bases from J, with 6 bases between. The CDR3 loop reads CSVEVLPNYGYTF. The DNA of the CDR3 is TGCAGCGTTGAAGTACTACCTAACTATGGCTACACCTTC.

The chain employs TRBV28 and TRBJ1-5; 12 positions agree with TRBD1. This CDR3 has 16 amino acids. Germline assignment: CDR1 MDHEN and CDR2 SYDVKM. The V and J ends lost 5 bases and 8 bases, in that order; junction bases with no gene match: 10. This CDR3 reads CASSRSGTGGAKPQHF. CDR3 sequence (DNA): TGTGCCAGCAGTCGATCCGGGACAGGGGGCGCAAAGCCCCAGCATTTT.

This clonotype was picked up many times. V gene TRBV6-5 combines with J gene TRBJ2-1; 11 nucleotides line up with TRBD2. V lost 6 bases, J lost 4 bases, and 5 bases stayed unmatched. CDR3 length equals 15 residues. Germline V lookup: CDR1 MNHEY, CDR2 SVGAGI. In DNA form, the CDR3 reads TGTGCCAGCAGCCGCGGGACTAGCGGATACAATGAGCAGTTCTTC. Residues: CASSRGTSGYNEQFF.

This clonotype occurred many times. The chain carries TRBV11-2 and TRBJ2-7, with TRBD2 matching 7 bases. CDR1 SGHAT and CDR2 FQNNGV come from the germline V gene. J gave up 1 base and V 5 bases, and 5 bases lay outside the gene matches. This CDR3 is 14 amino acids long. The CDR3 DNA reads TGTGCCAGCAGCCGCGCTAGCGGTTCCTACGAGCAGTACTTC. Translating gives CASSRASGSYEQYF.

The chain is built from TRBV5-1 and TRBJ2-7; D may be TRBD2 (5 bases). Germline CDR1 and CDR2: SGHRS and YFSETQ. The CDR3 sequence is 13 residues long. Trimming stripped 5 bases from V and 5 bases from J, with 14 bases between. The CDR3 DNA sequence: TGCGCCAGCAGTTTCCTTCCGAGGGACGAGCAGTACTTC. The encoded protein is CASSFLPRDEQYF.

In its sample, this clonotype was seen a few times. The gene calls are TRBV9 and TRBJ1-3; D unclear. The V and J ends lost 2 bases and 0 bases respectively, with 12 bases between them. This CDR3 is 16 amino acids long. Germline values: CDR1 SGDLS, CDR2 YYNGEE. The CDR3 DNA sequence: TGTGCCAGCAGCGTGCGGGCAGGACCCTCTGGAAACACCATATATTTT. Translating gives CASSVRAGPSGNTIYF.

The CDR3 nucleotides are TGTGCCTCCCCTATTAGCGGGAGGGCCGAAAATGAGCAGTTCTTC. As protein: CASPISGRAENEQFF. The chain joins TRBV21-1 to TRBJ2-1; whether TRBD2, the table's D call, matches the DNA was not checked. TRBV21-1 is a known pseudogene. CDR3 size: 15 residues.

In this sample, this clonotype turned up a few times. The chain links TRBV20-1 to TRBJ2-7; 13 bases match TRBD2. Judging by the DNA end, TRBJ2-5 fits better; the J call may be wrong. This CDR3 is 17 amino acids long. The germline CDR1 and CDR2 sequences are DFQATT and SNEGSKA (reference sequence). This chain's CDR3 is CSINTFTSGRAGETQYF. Here the CDR3 DNA reads TGCAGTATCAATACCTTTACTAGCGGGAGGGCCGGGGAGACCCAGTACTTC.

The rearrangement links TRBV5-1 to TRBJ2-5; TRBD2 aligns across 10 bases. In germline, CDR1 is SGHRS, CDR2 YFSETQ. Unmatched junction bases numbered 13, after V lost 4 bases and J lost 10 bases. The CDR3 sequence is 15 residues long. The CDR3 sequence is CASSEGASGSGVQYF. Here the CDR3 DNA reads TGCGCCAGCAGCGAAGGGGCTAGCGGGAGTGGGGTCCAGTACTTC. Drawing the rest from reference TRBV5-1 and TRBJ2-5, the complete variable domain is KAGVTQTPRYLIKTRGQQVTLSCSPISGHRSVSWYQQTPGQGLQFLFEYFSETQRNKGNFPGRFSGRQFSNSRSEMNVSTLELGDSALYLCASSEGASGSGVQYFGPGTRLLVL.

The V gene is TRBV15, the J gene TRBJ1-6, with D possibly matching TRBD1 (6 bases). Trimming cost V 0 bases and J 5 bases, with 11 bases left between them. CDR1 and CDR2 (germline): LNHNV, YYDKDF (reference sequence). The CDR3 consists of 16 residues. The CDR3 nucleotides are TGTGCCACCAGCAGAGAAGGGACAAGAAATAATTCACCCCTCCACTTT. Protein: CATSREGTRNNSPLHF.

This chain connects TRBV4-2 to TRBJ2-1; 7 bases agree with TRBD2. The germline V gene encodes CDR1 LGHNA and CDR2 YNFKEQ. V dropped 1 base and J dropped 4; count of bases not matched to a gene: 7. CDR3 length equals 16 residues. CDR3 nucleotide sequence: TGTGCCAGCAGCCAAGTGGGGACTACCCCTTACAATGAGCAGTTCTTC. Its protein is CASSQVGTTPYNEQFF.

The chain has TRBV12-3 or TRBV12-4 and TRBJ1-2; no clear D. The V end was cut by 3 bases, the J end by 2 bases, with 7 bases between. CDR3 length: 13 amino acids. CDR3 in DNA: TGTGCCAGCAGTTTTGTCCAAAACTATGGCTACACCTTC. It yields the protein CASSFVQNYGYTF.

This chain uses TRBV29-1 with TRBJ2-1; 7 bases agree with TRBD2. The J call could be wrong; TRBJ2-7 is a better fit for the DNA end. This CDR3 spans 14 amino acids. From germline, CDR1 is SQVTM and CDR2 ANQGSEA. CDR3 loop: CSVVGGSSSDEQYF. The CDR3 DNA reads TGCAGCGTTGTGGGCGGGAGCTCATCCGATGAGCAGTACTTC.

V gene TRBV12-3 or TRBV12-4 combines with J gene TRBJ2-5; 9 nucleotides match TRBD2. The J call is in doubt because the DNA end fits TRBJ2-7 better. This CDR3 has 14 residues. The CDR3 nucleotides read TGTGCCAGCGGTATACTAGCGGGTGGGTACGAGCAGTACTTC. It is translated as CASGILAGGYEQYF.

This clonotype was counted a few times. The rearrangement uses TRBV5-1 and TRBJ1-1, with D unresolved. V was cut by 8 bases and J by 1 base, with 6 bases left in between. Germline CDR1 reads SGHRS; CDR2 reads YFSETQ. The CDR3 has 11 amino acids. The CDR3 is CARTTNTEAFF. The CDR3 nucleotides are TGCGCCAGAACAACGAACACTGAAGCTTTCTTT.

This clonotype has only a few counts. The chain is built from TRBV7-9 and TRBJ2-6; no definite D call. V lost 4 bases and J lost 0, with 10 bases in between. Germline V gene lookup returns CDR1 SEHNR and CDR2 FQNEAQ (reference sequence). This CDR3 has 16 amino acids. CDR3 coding DNA: TGTGCCAGCAGCTCCTGGAAGGACTCTGGGGCCAACGTCCTGACTTTC. Its protein is CASSSWKDSGANVLTF.

The chain links TRBV4-1 to TRBJ2-5, with TRBD2 identical over 8 bases. The CDR3 is 17 amino acids. Germline CDR1 reads MGHRA; CDR2 reads YSYEKL. V trimming: 0 bases; J trimming: 1 base; junction bases outside the gene matches: 7. CDR3 coding DNA: TGCGCCAGCAGCCAAGAAAATCGGGGGGGCCTCCAAGAGACCCAGTACTTC. It translates to CASSQENRGGLQETQYF.